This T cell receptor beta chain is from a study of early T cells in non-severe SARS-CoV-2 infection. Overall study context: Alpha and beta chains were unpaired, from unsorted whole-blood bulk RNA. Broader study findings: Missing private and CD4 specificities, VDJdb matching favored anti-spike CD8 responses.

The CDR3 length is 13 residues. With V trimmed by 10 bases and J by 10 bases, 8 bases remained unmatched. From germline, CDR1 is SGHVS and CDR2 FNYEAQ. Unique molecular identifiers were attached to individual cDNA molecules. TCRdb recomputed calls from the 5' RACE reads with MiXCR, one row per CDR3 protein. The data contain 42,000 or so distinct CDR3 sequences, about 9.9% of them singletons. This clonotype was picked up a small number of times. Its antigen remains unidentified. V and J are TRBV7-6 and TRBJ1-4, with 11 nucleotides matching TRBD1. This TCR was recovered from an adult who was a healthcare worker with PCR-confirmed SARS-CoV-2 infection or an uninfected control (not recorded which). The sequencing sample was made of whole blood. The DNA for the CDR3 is TGTGCCACCGCCGGGACAGGGGGTGGAAAACTGTTTTTT. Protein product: CATAGTGGGKLFF.